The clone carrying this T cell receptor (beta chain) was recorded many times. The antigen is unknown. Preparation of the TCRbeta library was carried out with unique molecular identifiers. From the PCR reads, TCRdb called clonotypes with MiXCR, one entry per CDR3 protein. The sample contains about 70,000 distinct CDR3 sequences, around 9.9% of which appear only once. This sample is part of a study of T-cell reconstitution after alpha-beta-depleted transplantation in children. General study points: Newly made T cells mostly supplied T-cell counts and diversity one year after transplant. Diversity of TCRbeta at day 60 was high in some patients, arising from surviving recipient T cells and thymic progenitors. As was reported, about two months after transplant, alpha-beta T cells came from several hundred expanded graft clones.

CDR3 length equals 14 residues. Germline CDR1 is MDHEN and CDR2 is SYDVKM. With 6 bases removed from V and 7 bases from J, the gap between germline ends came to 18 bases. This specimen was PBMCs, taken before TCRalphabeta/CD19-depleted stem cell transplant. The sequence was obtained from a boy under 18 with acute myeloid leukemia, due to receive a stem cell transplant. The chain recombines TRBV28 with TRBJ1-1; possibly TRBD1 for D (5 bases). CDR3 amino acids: CASSPLGRASEAFF. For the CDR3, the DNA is TGTGCCAGCAGCCCCCTCGGCAGGGCTAGTGAAGCTTTCTTT.